This TCR beta chain was sequenced in a study of tumor-infiltrating lymphocytes in oesophageal squamous cell carcinoma. This clonotype was seen ten or more times. From the PCR reads, TCRdb called clonotypes with MiXCR, one entry per CDR3 protein. Counted here are about 20,000 distinct CDR3 sequences, around 43% occurring once; the ten biggest clones make up 18%. The CDR3 consists of 16 residues. Sequencing input: normal esophageal tissue next to the tumor. J is TRBJ2-7 and V is TRBV5-3, with D tentatively TRBD1 (6 bases). The end of the DNA is better explained by TRBJ2-5, so the J call may be wrong. TRBV5-3 is noted as an ORF with a role that remains uncertain. This TCR came from a female donor with esophageal squamous cell carcinoma. CDR3 coding DNA: TGTGCCAGAAGCCCCTTGGGGGACAAAGGGGAAGAGACCCAGTACTTC. Amino acids: CARSPLGDKGEETQYF.